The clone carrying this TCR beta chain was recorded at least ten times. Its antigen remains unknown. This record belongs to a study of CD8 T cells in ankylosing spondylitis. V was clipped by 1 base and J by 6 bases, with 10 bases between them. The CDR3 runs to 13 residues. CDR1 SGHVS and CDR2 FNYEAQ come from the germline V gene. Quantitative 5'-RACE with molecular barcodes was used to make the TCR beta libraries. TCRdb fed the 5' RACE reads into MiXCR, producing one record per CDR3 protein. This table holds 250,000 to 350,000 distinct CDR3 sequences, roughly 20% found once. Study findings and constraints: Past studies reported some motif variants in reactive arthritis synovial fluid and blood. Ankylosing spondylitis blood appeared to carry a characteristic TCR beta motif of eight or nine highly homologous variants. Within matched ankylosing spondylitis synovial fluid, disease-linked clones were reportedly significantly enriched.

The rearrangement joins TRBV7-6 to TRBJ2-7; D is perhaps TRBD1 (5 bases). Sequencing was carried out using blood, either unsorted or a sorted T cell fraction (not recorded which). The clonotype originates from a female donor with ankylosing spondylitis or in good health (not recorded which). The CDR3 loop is CASSLEARGEQYF. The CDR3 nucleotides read TGTGCCAGCAGCTTAGAAGCTAGGGGCGAGCAGTACTTC. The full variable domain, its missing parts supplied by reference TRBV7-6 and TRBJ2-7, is GAGVSQSPRYKVTKRGQDVALRCDPISGHVSLYWYRQALGQGPEFLTYFNYEAQQDKSGLPNDRFSAERPEGSISTLTIQRTEQRDSAMYRCASSLEARGEQYFGPGTRLTVT.